This T cell receptor (beta chain) was profiled in a study of identical twins. TCRdb re-called the 5' RACE reads through MiXCR, storing one row per CDR3 protein. The sample has roughly 1.6 million distinct CDR3 sequences; around a third are singletons. The CDR3 contains 16 residues. Germline loops: CDR1 SGHRS, CDR2 YFSETQ. Trimming removed 0 bases from V and 2 bases from J, with 12 bases in between. In this sample, this clonotype turned up a few times. The target antigen is unknown. Study results and limitations: In drawing conclusions, the study used cross-sectional statistical analysis and did not follow the same donors. Alpha sequences out of frame and shared by twins had excess low generation probability.

The clonotype comes from a newborn girl in good health. The sample was cord blood. The rearrangement joins TRBV5-1 to TRBJ2-1; tentative D call: TRBD1 (6 bases). DNA of the CDR3: TGCGCCAGCAGCTTGGAGGCAGGGGTGGCCTACAATGAGCAGTTCTTC. As protein: CASSLEAGVAYNEQFF.